Only a few counts were recorded for the clone carrying this T cell receptor (beta chain). The target antigen is unknown. The sample is drawn from a study of beta chain features in type 1 diabetes. Overall study context: Across the samples, around 110,000,000 sorted cells were examined in total.

The whole isolated RNA underwent reverse transcription, so sequencing captured expressed TCRB transcripts. Sequencing was performed with immunoSEQ multiplex PCR; in TCRdb, only in-frame clones are kept and a portion is missing. This table has approximately 160,000 clones, over 9% appearing once. The CDR3 loop spans 14 amino acids. CDR1 and CDR2 (germline): MGHDK, SYGVNS. Between the trimmed V and J ends, which lost 4 bases and 4 bases, there was a span of 14 bases. Averaging about 0.12 L, one heparinised blood draw came from each individual donor. Study-wide results and caveats: Type 1 diabetes patients had TCRB CDR3s that were shorter (moderately but significantly so) in all four CD4+ subsets. For cells with high TCR expression, cDNA sequencing could yield over-representation.

The chain carries TRBV25-1 and TRBJ2-7, with unresolved D. Sequenced sample: central memory CD4+ T cells from blood. The sequence was obtained from a man in his thirties or forties with type 1 diabetes. The CDR3 bases are TGTGCCAGCAGTGGCCACGGAGTGGTGTACGAGCAGTACTTC. Translated, it gives CASSGHGVVYEQYF.